This T cell receptor beta chain was profiled in a study of shared clonotypes between healthy human individuals. Study-wide context: Three plates were used per donor for CD4 naive, three for CD4 memory, two for CD8 naive and one for CD8 memory. Study-level results: For sorted subsets, rarefaction showed incomplete sequencing despite large depth. Approximately 5.3% was the fraction of naive CD4 clonotypes found shared across a few donors.

Comment on this clone: The antigen remains undetermined.

The V gene's germline CDR1 is MNHEY and CDR2 SMNVEV (reference sequence). This CDR3 comprises 16 residues. The V gene end was trimmed by 7 bases and the J gene end by 8 bases; junction bases not matched to a gene: 12. Division of CD4+ cells produced a CD45RA+ naive subset and a CD45RA-negative memory subset. Profiling relied on immunoSEQ multiplex PCR, and the TCRdb table lists in-frame clones only, not all of them. The sample includes under 650,000 clones, approximately 95% of them seen just once. The sample consisted of naive CD4+ T cells sorted from blood. Subset: CD45RA+ positively selected. The chain couples TRBV27 to TRBJ2-1; 12 positions match TRBD2. The clonotype comes from a woman in her twenties or thirties in good health. The CDR3 reads CASTHGASGRGHEQFF. For the CDR3, the DNA is TGTGCCAGCACCCACGGGGCTAGCGGGAGGGGCCATGAGCAGTTCTTC.